This record covers a single TCR beta chain. The antigen remains unidentified. CDR1 and CDR2 from the germline V gene are WSHSY and SAAADI. Losses at the gene ends were 3 bases for V and 6 bases for J; bases not matched to a gene: 7. The CDR3 totals 16 residues. Unique molecular identifiers were carried by the TCR beta cDNA libraries. TCRdb analysed the PCR reads with MiXCR anew, one entry per CDR3 protein. The table records hundreds of thousands of distinct CDR3 sequences, about 57% of them present only once. This sample is part of a study of post-analysis software for immune sequencing data. General study points: Five TRBV segments, including TRBV5-6, TRBV5-1 and TRBV20-1, were more frequent in patients than controls. Multiple sclerosis patients showed significantly lower normalized Chao1 diversity than controls did. F measure showed strong co-clustering of same-batch samples.

This clonotype was sampled from a girl aged 5-17 years with multiple sclerosis. Sequencing input: blood. The V and J genes are TRBV10-2 and TRBJ2-1; 11 bases line up with TRBD2. CDR3 in DNA: TGCGCCAGCAGTGAATATAGCGGGAGGGCCGTCAATGAGCAGTTCTTC. Its protein product is CASSEYSGRAVNEQFF.